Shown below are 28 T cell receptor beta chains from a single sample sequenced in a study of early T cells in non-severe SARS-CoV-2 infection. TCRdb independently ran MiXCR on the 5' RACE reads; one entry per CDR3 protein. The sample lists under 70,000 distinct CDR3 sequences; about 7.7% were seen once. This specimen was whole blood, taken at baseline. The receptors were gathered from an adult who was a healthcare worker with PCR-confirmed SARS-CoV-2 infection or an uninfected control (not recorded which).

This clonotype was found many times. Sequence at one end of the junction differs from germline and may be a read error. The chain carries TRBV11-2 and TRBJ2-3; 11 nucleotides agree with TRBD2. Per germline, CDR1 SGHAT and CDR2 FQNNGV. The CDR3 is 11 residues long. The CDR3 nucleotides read TGTGCCAGCAGCGAACTAGCGGGAGTGGCATTT. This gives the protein CASSELAGVAF.

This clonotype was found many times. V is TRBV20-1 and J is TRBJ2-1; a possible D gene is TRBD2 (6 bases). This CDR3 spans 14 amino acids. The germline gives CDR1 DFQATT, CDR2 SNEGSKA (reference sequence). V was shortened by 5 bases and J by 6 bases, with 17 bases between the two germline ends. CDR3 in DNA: TGCAGTGCTGCCTCCGGGACTTCCACCAATGAGCAGTTCTTC. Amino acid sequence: CSAASGTSTNEQFF.

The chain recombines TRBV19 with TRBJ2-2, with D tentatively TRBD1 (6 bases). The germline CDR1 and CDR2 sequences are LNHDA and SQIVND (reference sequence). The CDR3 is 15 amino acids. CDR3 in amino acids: CASTPGTNIGGELFF. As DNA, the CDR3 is TGTGCGAGCACTCCCGGGACAAATATCGGCGGGGAGCTGTTTTTT.

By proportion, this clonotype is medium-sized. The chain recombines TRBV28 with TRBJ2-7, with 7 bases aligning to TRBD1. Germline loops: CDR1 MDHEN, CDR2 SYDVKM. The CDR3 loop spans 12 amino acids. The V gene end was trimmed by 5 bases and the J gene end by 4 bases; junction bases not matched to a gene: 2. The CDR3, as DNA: TGTGCCAGCAGTCAACAGGGGTACGAGCAGTACTTC. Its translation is CASSQQGYEQYF.

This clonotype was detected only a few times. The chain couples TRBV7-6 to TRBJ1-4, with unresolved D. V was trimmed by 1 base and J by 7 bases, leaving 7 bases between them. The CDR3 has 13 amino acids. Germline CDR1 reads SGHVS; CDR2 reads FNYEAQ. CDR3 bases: TGTGCCAGCAGCTTAGGGTTGCGTGAAAAACTGTTTTTT. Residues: CASSLGLREKLFF.

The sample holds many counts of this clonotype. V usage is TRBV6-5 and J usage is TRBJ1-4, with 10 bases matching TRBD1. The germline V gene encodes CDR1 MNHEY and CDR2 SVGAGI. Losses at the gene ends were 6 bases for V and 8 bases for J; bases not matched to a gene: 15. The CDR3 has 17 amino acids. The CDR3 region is CASSRQGAPVTAEKLFF. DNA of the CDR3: TGTGCCAGCAGCAGACAGGGGGCTCCGGTAACGGCCGAAAAACTGTTTTTT.

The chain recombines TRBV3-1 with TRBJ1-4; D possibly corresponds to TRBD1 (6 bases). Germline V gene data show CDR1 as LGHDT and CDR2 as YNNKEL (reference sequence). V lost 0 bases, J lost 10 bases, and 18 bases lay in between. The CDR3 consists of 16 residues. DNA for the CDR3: TGTGCCAGCAGCCAAGATCTCGGCCAGGGGCAAGGAAAACTGTTTTTT. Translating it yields CASSQDLGQGQGKLFF. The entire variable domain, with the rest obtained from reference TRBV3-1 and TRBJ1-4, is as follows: DTAVSQTPKYLVTQMGNDKSIKCEQNLGHDTMYWYKQDSKKFLKIMFSYNNKELIINETVPNRFSPKSPDKAHLNLHINSLELGDSAVYFCASSQDLGQGQGKLFFGSGTQLSVL.

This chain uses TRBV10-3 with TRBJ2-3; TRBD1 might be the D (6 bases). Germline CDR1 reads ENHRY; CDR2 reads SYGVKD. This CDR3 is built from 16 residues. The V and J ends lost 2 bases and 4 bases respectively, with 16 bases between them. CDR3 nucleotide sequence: TGTGCCATCAGTGAGGGCCTGGCAGGGGACCCAGATACGCAGTATTTT. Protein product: CAISEGLAGDPDTQYF.

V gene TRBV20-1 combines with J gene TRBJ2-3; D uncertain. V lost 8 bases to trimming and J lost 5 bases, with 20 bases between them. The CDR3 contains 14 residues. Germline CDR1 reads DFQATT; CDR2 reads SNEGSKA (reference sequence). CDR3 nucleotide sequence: TGCAGTTCTGAACGGGCCTCTCGTGGAGATACGCAGTATTTT. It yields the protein CSSERASRGDTQYF.

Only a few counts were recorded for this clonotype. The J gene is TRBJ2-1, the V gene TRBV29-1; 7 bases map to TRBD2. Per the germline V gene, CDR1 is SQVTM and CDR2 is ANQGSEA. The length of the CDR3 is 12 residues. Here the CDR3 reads CSAGGNYNEQFF. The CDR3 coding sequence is TGCAGTGCCGGGGGGAACTACAATGAGCAGTTCTTC.

CDR3 in amino acids: CASIPGTGGNGELFF. DNA of the CDR3: TGTGCCAGCATACCCGGGACAGGGGGAAACGGGGAGCTGTTTTTT. V gene TRBV21-1 combines with J gene TRBJ2-2; the DNA was not compared with TRBD1, the D call given in the table. TRBV21-1 is a pseudogene segment. This CDR3 is built from 15 residues.

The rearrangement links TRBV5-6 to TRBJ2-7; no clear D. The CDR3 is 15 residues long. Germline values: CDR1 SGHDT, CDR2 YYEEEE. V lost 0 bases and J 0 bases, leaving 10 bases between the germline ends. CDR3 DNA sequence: TGTGCCAGCAGCTTGGCTTCCAGGATCTCCTACGAGCAGTACTTC. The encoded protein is CASSLASRISYEQYF.

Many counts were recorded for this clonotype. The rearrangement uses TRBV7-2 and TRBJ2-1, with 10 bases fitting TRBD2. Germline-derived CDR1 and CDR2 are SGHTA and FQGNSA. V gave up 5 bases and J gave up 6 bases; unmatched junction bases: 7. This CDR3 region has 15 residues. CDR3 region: CASSPWTSGFNEQFF. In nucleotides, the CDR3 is TGTGCCAGCAGCCCATGGACTAGCGGTTTCAATGAGCAGTTCTTC.

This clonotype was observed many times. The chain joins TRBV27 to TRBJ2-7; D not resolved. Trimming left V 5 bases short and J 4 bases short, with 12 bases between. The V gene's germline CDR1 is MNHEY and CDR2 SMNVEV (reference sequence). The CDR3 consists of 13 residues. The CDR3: CASSLNEEYEQYF. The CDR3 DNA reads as TGTGCCAGCAGTCTAAACGAGGAGTACGAGCAGTACTTC.

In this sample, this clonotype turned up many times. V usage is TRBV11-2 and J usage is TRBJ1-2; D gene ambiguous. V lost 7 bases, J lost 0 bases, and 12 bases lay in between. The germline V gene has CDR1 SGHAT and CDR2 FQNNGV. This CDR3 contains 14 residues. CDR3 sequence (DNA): TGTGCCAGCACCCAGAACAGTCCTAACTATGGCTACACCTTC. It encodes CASTQNSPNYGYTF.

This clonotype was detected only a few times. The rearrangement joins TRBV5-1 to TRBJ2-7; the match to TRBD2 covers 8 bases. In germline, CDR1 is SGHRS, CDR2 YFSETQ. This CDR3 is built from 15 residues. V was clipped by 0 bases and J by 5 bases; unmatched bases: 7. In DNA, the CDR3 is TGCGCCAGCAGCTTGGCCTCTAGCGGGCTCGACGAGCAGTACTTC. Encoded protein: CASSLASSGLDEQYF.

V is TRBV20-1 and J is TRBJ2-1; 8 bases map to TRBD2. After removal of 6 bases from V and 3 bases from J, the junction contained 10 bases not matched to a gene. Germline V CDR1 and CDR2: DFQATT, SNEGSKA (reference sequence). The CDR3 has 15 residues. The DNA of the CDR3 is TGCAGTGCCAGTGGTGGCGGGAGGAACTACAATGAGCAGTTCTTC. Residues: CSASGGGRNYNEQFF.

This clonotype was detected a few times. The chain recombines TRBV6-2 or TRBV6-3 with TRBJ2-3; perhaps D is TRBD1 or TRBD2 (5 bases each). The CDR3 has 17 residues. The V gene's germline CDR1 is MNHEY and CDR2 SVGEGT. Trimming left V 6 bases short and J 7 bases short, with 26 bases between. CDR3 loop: CASRETRGLETAHTQYF. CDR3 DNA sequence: TGTGCCAGCAGAGAAACGAGGGGCCTGGAGACGGCACATACGCAGTATTTT.

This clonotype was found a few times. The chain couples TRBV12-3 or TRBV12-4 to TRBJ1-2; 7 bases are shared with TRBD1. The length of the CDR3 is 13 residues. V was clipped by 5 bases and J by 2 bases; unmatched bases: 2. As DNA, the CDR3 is TGTGCCAGCAGTCCGGGACAGAACTATGGCTACACCTTC. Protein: CASSPGQNYGYTF.

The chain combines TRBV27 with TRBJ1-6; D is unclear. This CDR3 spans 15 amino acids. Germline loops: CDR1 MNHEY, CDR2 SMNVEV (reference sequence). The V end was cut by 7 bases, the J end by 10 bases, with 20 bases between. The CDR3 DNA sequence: TGTGCCAGCACCCTCTCGAGGAGGGTGGAGTCACCCCTCCACTTT. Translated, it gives CASTLSRRVESPLHF.

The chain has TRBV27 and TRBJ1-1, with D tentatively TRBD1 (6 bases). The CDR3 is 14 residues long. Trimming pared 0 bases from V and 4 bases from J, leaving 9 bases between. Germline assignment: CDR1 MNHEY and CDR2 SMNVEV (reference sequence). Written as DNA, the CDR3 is TGTGCCAGCAGTTTATCTCCAGGGGCCACTGAAGCTTTCTTT. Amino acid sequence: CASSLSPGATEAFF.

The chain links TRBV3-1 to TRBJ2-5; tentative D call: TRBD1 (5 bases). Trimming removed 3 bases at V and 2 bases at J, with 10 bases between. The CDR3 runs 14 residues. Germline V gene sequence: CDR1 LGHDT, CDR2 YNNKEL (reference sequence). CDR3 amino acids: CASSQQGAQETQYF. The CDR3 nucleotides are TGTGCCAGCAGCCAGCAGGGCGCTCAAGAGACCCAGTACTTC.

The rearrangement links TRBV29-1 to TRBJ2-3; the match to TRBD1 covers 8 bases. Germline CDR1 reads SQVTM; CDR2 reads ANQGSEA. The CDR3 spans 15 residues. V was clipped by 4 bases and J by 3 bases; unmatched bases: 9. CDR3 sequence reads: CSVAARGRITDTQYF. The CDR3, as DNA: TGCAGCGTTGCGGCCAGGGGGCGCATAACAGATACGCAGTATTTT.

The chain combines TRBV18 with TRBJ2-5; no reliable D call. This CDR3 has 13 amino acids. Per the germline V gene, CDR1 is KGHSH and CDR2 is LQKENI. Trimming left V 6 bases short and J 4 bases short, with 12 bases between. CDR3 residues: CASSRESAETQYF. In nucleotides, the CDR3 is TGTGCCAGCTCCAGAGAATCAGCAGAGACCCAGTACTTC.

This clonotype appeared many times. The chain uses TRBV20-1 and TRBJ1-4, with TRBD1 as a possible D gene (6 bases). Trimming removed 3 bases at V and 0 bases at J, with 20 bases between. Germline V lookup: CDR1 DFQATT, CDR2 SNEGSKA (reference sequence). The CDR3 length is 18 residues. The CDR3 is CSARPGQEPDATNEKLFF. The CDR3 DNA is TGCAGTGCTAGGCCGGGACAAGAGCCGGATGCAACTAATGAAAAACTGTTTTTT.

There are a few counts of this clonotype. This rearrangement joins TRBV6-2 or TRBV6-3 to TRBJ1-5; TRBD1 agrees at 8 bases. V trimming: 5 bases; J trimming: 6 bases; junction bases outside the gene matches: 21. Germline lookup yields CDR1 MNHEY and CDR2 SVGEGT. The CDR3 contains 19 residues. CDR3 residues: CASSNLATQTGELFQPQHF. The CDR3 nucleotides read TGTGCCAGCAGTAACCTCGCCACACAGACAGGGGAATTATTTCAGCCCCAGCATTTT.

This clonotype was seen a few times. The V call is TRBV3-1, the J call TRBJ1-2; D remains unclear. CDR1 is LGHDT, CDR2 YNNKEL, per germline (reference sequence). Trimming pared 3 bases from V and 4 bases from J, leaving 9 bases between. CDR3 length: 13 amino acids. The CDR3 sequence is CASSQAESYGYTF. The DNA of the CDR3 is TGTGCCAGCAGCCAGGCAGAGAGCTATGGCTACACCTTC.

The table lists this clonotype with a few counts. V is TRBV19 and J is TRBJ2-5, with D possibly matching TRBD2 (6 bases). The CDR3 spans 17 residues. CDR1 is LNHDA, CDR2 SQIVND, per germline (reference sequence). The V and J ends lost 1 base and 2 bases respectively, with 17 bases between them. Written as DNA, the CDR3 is TGTGCCAGTAGTATAGGATCGGTAGCGGAAGCTCAAGAGACCCAGTACTTC. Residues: CASSIGSVAEAQETQYF.